The clone carrying this T cell receptor beta chain is medium-sized. Antigen: not known. This sample was included in a study of cytomegalovirus exposure and HLA in healthy donors. Study conclusions and caveats: Most CMV-associated TCR beta chains were later found to appear HLA-restricted. TCR beta V- and J-gene trimming was later associated with a missense DCLRE1C variant. Rates of TCR association differed by HLA locus in a later analysis, with DRB1 highest and HLA-C lowest.

The CDR3 sequence is 15 residues long. V lost 7 bases to trimming and J lost 7 bases; unmatched junction nucleotides: 14. Germline V CDR1 and CDR2: SEHNR, FQNEAQ (reference sequence). In the PCR, 60 Vbeta and 13 Jbeta primers were used. Here immunoSEQ multiplex PCR was the method, and the copy in TCRdb shows in-frame clones only, minus some. The sample includes approximately 70,000 clones, roughly 81% of them seen just once. This sequence joins TRBV7-9 and TRBJ2-7; TRBD1 matches at 9 bases. The material sequenced was PBMCs. The receptor was derived from a human donor in good health. The chain's CDR3 is CASIPPGTGLGEQYF. CDR3 sequence (DNA): TGTGCCAGCATCCCGCCCGGGACAGGGTTGGGAGAGCAGTACTTC. The full variable domain, with the rest looked up from reference TRBV7-9 and TRBJ2-7, is DTGVSQNPRHKITKRGQNVTFRCDPISEHNRLYWYRQTLGQGPEFLTYFQNEAQLEKSRLLSDRFSAERPKGSFSTLEIQRTEQGDSAMYLCASIPPGTGLGEQYFGPGTRLTVT.